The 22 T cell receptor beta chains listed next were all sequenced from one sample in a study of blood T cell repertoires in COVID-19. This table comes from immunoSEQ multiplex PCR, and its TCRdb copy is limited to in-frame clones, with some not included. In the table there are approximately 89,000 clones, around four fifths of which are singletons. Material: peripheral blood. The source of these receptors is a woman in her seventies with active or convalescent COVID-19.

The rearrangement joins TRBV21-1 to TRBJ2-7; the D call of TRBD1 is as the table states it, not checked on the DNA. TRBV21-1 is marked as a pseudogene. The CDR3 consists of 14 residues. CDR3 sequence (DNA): TGTGCCAGCAGCCGGAGGGACAGGGACTACGAGCAGTACTTC. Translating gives CASSRRDRDYEQYF.

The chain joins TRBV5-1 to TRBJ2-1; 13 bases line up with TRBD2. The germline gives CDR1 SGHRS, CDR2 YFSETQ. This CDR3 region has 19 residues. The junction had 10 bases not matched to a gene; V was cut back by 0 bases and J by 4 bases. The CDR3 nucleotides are TGCGCCAGCAGCTTGGCCAAAGGACTAGCGGGGGTTACTTACAATGAGCAGTTCTTC. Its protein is CASSLAKGLAGVTYNEQFF. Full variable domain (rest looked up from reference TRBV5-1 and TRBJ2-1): KAGVTQTPRYLIKTRGQQVTLSCSPISGHRSVSWYQQTPGQGLQFLFEYFSETQRNKGNFPGRFSGRQFSNSRSEMNVSTLELGDSALYLCASSLAKGLAGVTYNEQFFGPGTRLTVL.

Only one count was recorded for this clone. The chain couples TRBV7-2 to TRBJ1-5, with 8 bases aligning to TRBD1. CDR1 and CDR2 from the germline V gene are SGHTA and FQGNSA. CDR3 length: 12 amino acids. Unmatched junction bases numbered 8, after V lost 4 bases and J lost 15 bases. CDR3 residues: CASSSYRGDLHF. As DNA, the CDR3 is TGTGCCAGCAGCTCTTACAGGGGGGACCTGCATTTT.

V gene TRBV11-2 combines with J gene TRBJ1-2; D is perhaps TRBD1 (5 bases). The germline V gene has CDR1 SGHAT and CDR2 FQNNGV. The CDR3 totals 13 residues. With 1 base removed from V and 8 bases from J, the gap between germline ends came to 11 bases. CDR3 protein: CASSLGWGRGYTF. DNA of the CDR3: TGTGCCAGCAGCTTAGGGTGGGGCAGGGGCTACACCTTC.

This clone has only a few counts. The CDR3 bases are TGTGCCAGCAGCCCTAGCCCGGGACAGTACAATGAGCAGTTCTTC. Translated, it gives CASSPSPGQYNEQFF. The V and J genes are TRBV28 and TRBJ2-1, with TRBD1 matching 7 bases. The CDR3 extends over 15 amino acids. J lost 4 bases, V lost 6 bases, and 9 bases had no gene match. CDR1 is MDHEN and CDR2 is SYDVKM in the germline V gene.

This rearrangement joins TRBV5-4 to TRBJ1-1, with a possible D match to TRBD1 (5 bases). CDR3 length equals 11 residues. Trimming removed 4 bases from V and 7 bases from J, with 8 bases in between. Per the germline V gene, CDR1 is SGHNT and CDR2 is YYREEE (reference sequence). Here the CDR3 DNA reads TGTGCCAGCAGCGGGGGAGGTGAAGCTTTCTTT. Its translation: CASSGGGEAFF.

This chain's CDR3 is CASSYESGGRTETQYF. The CDR3 DNA reads TGTGCCAGCAGTTACGAGTCAGGGGGCCGGACAGAGACCCAGTACTTC. The genes are TRBV6-2 or TRBV6-3 and TRBJ2-5; TRBD1 aligns across 8 bases. Germline CDR1 MNHEY, CDR2 SVGEGT. V lost 2 bases and J lost 4; bases outside the gene matches: 9. This CDR3 is built from 16 residues.

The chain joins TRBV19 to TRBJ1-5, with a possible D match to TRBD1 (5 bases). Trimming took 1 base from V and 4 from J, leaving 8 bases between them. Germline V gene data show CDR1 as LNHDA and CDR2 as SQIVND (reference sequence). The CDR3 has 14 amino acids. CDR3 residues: CASSIVAGNQPQHF. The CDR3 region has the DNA TGTGCCAGTAGTATAGTGGCAGGGAATCAGCCCCAGCATTTT.

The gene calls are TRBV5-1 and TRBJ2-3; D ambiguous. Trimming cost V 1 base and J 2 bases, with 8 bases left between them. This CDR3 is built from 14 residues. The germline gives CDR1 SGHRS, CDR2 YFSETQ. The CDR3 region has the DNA TGCGCCAGCAGCTTGTATGTCCTCACAGATACGCAGTATTTT. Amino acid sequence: CASSLYVLTDTQYF.

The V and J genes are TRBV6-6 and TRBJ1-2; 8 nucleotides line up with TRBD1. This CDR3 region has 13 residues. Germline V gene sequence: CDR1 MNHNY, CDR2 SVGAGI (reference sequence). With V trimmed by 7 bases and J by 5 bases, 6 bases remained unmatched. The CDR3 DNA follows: TGTGCCAGCACCAGGACAGGGATTTATGGCTACACCTTC. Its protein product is CASTRTGIYGYTF.

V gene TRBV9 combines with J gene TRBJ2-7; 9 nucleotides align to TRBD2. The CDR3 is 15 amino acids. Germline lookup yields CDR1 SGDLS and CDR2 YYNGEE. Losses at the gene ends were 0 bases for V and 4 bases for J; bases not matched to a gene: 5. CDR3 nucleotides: TGTGCCAGCAGCGTAGGCGGGGGGGCCGGTTACGAGCAGTACTTC. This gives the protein CASSVGGGAGYEQYF.

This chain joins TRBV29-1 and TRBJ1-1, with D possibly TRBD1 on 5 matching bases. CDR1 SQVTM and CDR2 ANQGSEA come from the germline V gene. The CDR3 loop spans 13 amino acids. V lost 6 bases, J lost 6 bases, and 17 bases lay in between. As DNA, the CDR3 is TGCAGCGTGGGGGGGACTTGGGTTTCTGAAGCTTTCTTT. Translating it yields CSVGGTWVSEAFF.

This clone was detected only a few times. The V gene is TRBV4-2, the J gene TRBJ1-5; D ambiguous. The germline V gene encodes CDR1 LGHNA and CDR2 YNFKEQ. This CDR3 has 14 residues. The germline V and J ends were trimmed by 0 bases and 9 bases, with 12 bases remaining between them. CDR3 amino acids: CASSQESALRPQHF. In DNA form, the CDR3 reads TGTGCCAGCAGCCAAGAAAGCGCCTTAAGGCCCCAGCATTTT.

The CDR3 DNA is TGTGCCAGCAGCCCGGACAGGAGAGACAACAATGAGCAGTTCTTC. This gives the protein CASSPDRRDNNEQFF. This chain links TRBV3-1 (or the pseudogene TRBV3-2) with TRBJ2-1; 7 positions match TRBD1. CDR1 LGHDT and CDR2 YNNKEL come from the germline V gene (reference sequence). The length of the CDR3 is 15 residues. V lost 4 bases and J lost 5; bases outside the gene matches: 8.

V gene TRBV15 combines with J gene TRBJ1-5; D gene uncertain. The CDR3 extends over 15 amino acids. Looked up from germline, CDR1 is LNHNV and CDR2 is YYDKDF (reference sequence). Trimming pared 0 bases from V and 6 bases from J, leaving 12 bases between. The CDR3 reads CATSRDRQVGQPQHF. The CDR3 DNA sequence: TGTGCCACCAGCAGAGATCGCCAGGTGGGTCAGCCCCAGCATTTT.

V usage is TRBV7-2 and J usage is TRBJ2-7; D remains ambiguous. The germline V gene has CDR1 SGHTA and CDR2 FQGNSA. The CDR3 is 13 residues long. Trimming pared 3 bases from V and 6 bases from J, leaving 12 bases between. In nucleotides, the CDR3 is TGTGCCAGCAGCTTCGTCCCACCGAGCGAGCAGTACTTC. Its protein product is CASSFVPPSEQYF.

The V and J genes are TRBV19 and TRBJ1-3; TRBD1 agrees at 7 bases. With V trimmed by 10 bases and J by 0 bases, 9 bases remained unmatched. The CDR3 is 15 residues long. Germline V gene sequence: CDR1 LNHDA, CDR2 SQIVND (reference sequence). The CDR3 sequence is CATRQGPFSGNTIYF. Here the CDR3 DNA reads TGTGCCACCAGACAGGGACCCTTCTCTGGAAACACCATATATTTT. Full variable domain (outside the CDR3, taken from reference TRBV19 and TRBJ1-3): DGGITQSPKYLFRKEGQNVTLSCEQNLNHDAMYWYRQDPGQGLRLIYYSQIVNDFQKGDIAEGYSVSREKKESFPLTVTSAQKNPTAFYLCATRQGPFSGNTIYFGEGSWLTVV.

In DNA form, the CDR3 reads TGTGCCAGCTCACGCGGTCCTGGAAACACCATATATTTT. It specifies CASSRGPGNTIYF. The genes are TRBV18 and TRBJ1-3; D unclear. Trimming shortened V by 4 bases and J by 2 bases, and 6 bases separated the two germline ends. This CDR3 comprises 13 residues. Germline lookup yields CDR1 KGHSH and CDR2 LQKENI.

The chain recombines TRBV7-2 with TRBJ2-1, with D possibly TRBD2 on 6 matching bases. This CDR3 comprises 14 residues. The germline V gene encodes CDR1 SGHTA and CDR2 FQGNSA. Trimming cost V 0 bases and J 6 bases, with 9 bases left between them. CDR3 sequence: CASSLAGGGNEQFF. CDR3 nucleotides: TGTGCCAGCAGCTTAGCGGGGGGAGGCAATGAGCAGTTCTTC.

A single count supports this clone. The CDR3 reads CSAGLAGEQFF. As DNA, the CDR3 is TGCAGCGCCGGACTAGCGGGGGAGCAGTTCTTC. V usage is TRBV29-1 and J usage is TRBJ2-1; 12 nucleotides align to TRBD2. V trimming: 7 bases; J trimming: 10 bases; junction bases outside the gene matches: 2. The germline V gene has CDR1 SQVTM and CDR2 ANQGSEA. The CDR3 spans 11 residues.

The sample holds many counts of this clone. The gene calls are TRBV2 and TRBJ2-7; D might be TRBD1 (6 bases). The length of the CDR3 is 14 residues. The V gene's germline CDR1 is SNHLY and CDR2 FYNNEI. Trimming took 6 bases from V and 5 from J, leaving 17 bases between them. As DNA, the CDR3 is TGTGCCAGCAGCGGCCCGAGGGGGTTCAACGAGCAGTACTTC. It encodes CASSGPRGFNEQYF.

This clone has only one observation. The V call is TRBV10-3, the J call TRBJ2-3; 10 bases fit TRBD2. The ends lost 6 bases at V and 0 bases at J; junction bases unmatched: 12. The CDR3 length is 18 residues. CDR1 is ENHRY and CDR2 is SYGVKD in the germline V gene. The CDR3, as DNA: TGTGCCATCAGAGATGGGACTAGCGAGATTACTAGCACAGATACGCAGTATTTT. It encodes CAIRDGTSEITSTDTQYF.